This TCR beta chain was sequenced in a study of cytomegalovirus exposure and HLA in healthy donors. Trimming stripped 4 bases from V and 5 bases from J, with 11 bases between. Per the germline V gene, CDR1 is GTSNPN and CDR2 is SVGIG (reference sequence). The length of the CDR3 is 12 residues. Libraries were prepared by immunoSEQ multiplex PCR; TCRdb keeps only in-frame clonotypes and omits some of them. The table lists some 85,000 clones, around 96% of them singletons. The sequenced material came from PBMCs. J is TRBJ2-5 and V is TRBV30, with D perhaps TRBD1 (8 bases). This TCR was recovered from a woman aged 18-35 years in good health and CMV-seronegative. The CDR3 is CAWNRGGETQYF. The CDR3 coding sequence is TGTGCCTGGAACAGGGGGGGCGAGACCCAGTACTTC.